This T cell receptor beta chain was captured by sequencing in a study of blood T cell repertoires in COVID-19 (TCRdb year 2020). Broadly, across the study: The collaborator samples originated in the United States, Italy and Spain and spanned the acute and convalescent phases of COVID-19. The prospective study material was composed of cDNA or gDNA derived from T cells, B-cell-depleted T cells, or PBMCs. The dataset comprised deeply sampled blood TCRbeta repertoires from subjects exposed to, actively infected with, or recovered from COVID-19. The repertoires were released in a freely available public database meant as a resource for research on the immune response to SARS-CoV-2. Samples came from the ongoing ImmuneRACE study (first 160 participants) plus 1,254 subjects from 6 global collaborators. The sample metadata nearly always contained a de-identified subject ID, COVID-19 status, age in years and sex. HLA class I and class II types, where available, came from metadata supplied by the sample provider rather than from assay-based typing. Here is what the overall study found, with its caveats: Clinical and demographic metadata were provided uncurated, with the amount varying by source and participant.

In the prospective study, participants were 18 to 89 years old, resided in 20 to 30 geographic areas of the United States, and were enrolled through a virtual design. In the prospective study, participants were assigned to cohorts based on the clinical history participants reported in a screening survey and a study questionnaire. Exposed participants were defined as having been in contact with someone with a PCR-confirmed or clinician-diagnosed COVID-19 case within 2 weeks of study entry. In the prospective study, whole blood, serum and a nasopharyngeal or oropharyngeal swab were collected from each participant by mobile phlebotomists. Additional blood draws and questionnaires over an approximately two-month period could optionally be provided by prospective study participants. Before DNA extraction, prospective study blood samples were shipped either frozen or at room temperature. The CDR3 starts with the cysteine, ends with the phenylalanine, and has 15 residues. Only CDR3 DNA is held: 45 bases, read in frame from base 1. CDR1 and CDR2 are drawn from the germline V gene: SQVTM, ANQGSEA. V is pared back by 5 bases and J by 3 bases, with 19 bases lying between the germline termini.

TCRbeta CDR3 regions were amplified from genomic DNA using the immunoSEQ Assay, a bias-controlled multiplex PCR. The study's processing was this. The number of nucleated cells in each sample was estimated by amplification of reference gene primers within the assay. To quantify the absolute abundance of each unique TCRbeta CDR3 rearrangement, sequence reads were collapsed and filtered. For each sample, productive Simpson clonality was calculated by taking the square root of Simpson's diversity index across productive rearrangements. In TCRdb, the immuneACCESS table is reduced to in-frame sequences with V and J assigned. These tables do not hold every clone; where another copy was compared, an unresolved V gene accounts for under half, and the others remain unexplained. The V and J calls and clone size were taken over from that table, and D and trimming were inferred from the DNA. The sample table records about 250,000 clones; about 90% of these occur just once. Clones ranked in the top ten supply 3.1% of the sample.

Comment on this clone: Its antigen specificity is not known. Nothing much larger sits one base from this clone, and base qualities are not available.

This clonotype originated in a woman between 40 and 55 years old who had been exposed to COVID-19. This chain joins TRBV29-1 to TRBJ1-2; no D gene can be assigned with confidence. Sequencing input: PBMCs or T cells enriched from blood (not recorded which). The sequenced DNA: TGCAGCGTTCGGCCTGGAGGTATCCCTCACTATGGCTACACCTTC. It is translated as CSVRPGGIPHYGYTF.